This passage covers 17 T cell receptor beta chains from one sample sequenced in a study of T cell changes during pregnancy in multiple sclerosis. Generated by immunoSEQ multiplex PCR, the TCRdb table keeps only in-frame clones and is missing some. In the table there are 70,000 or so clones, 91% of which are singletons. Specimen: peripheral blood, collected in the third trimester of pregnancy. These receptors were taken from a female donor in good health, enrolled as a control in a pregnancy study.

This clone was seen a single time. The gene calls are TRBV4-1 and TRBJ2-1, with 7 bases that match TRBD1. This CDR3 spans 12 amino acids. V shed 7 bases, J shed 10 bases, and the junction held 7 bases outside the gene matches. Per the germline V gene, CDR1 is MGHRA and CDR2 is YSYEKL. CDR3 sequence reads: CASTLGGGEQFF. DNA for the CDR3: TGCGCCAGCACCCTAGGGGGCGGCGAGCAGTTCTTC.

J is TRBJ1-2 and V is TRBV18; the D is unclear. V lost 2 bases and J 4 bases, leaving 8 bases between the germline ends. Per germline, CDR1 KGHSH and CDR2 LQKENI. CDR3 length equals 13 residues. In DNA form, the CDR3 reads TGTGCCAGCTCACCAAATTCAGGCTATGGCTACACCTTC. Protein sequence: CASSPNSGYGYTF.

This rearrangement joins TRBV5-8 to TRBJ1-5; D is perhaps TRBD1 (6 bases). This CDR3 is 16 amino acids long. V lost 5 bases to trimming and J lost 1 base, with 16 bases between them. Germline V gene lookup returns CDR1 SGHTS and CDR2 YDEGEE. The DNA of the CDR3 is TGTGCCAGCAGTTCCGGGGACAATCTCAGCAATCAGCCCCAGCATTTT. Translated, it gives CASSSGDNLSNQPQHF.

The genes are TRBV18 and TRBJ2-2, with a possible D match to TRBD1 (6 bases). CDR3 length equals 20 residues. Trimming stripped 0 bases from V and 1 base from J, with 21 bases between. The germline gives CDR1 KGHSH, CDR2 LQKENI. CDR3 bases: TGTGCCAGCTCACCACCGAAGAAGTTCGGTGGCAGGGGGAACACCGGGGAGCTGTTTTTT. Translation: CASSPPKKFGGRGNTGELFF.

The rearrangement joins TRBV6-5 to TRBJ1-4, with TRBD1 as a possible D gene (5 bases). V shed 0 bases and J shed 8 bases, with 16 bases lying between them. The CDR3 runs 16 residues. Germline V gives CDR1 MNHEY, CDR2 SVGAGI. In nucleotides, the CDR3 is TGTGCCAGCAGTTACTCTCGGGCAGGGACTTTCGAAAAACTGTTTTTT. It specifies CASSYSRAGTFEKLFF.

V usage is TRBV5-8 and J usage is TRBJ2-7, with D possibly matching TRBD1 (6 bases). The germline V gene encodes CDR1 SGHTS and CDR2 YDEGEE. The CDR3 has 15 amino acids. V lost 4 bases and J lost 5, with 19 bases in between. The CDR3 nucleotides read TGTGCCAGCAGCCCTCTAACAGGGACCCTTCACGAGCAGTACTTC. This gives the protein CASSPLTGTLHEQYF.

The chain carries TRBV9 and TRBJ2-7, with a tentative D call TRBD1 (5 bases). Germline assignment: CDR1 SGDLS and CDR2 YYNGEE. This CDR3 spans 14 amino acids. V lost 3 bases and J lost 0, with 10 bases in between. CDR3 in amino acids: CASSATGYSYEQYF. CDR3 nucleotides: TGTGCCAGCAGCGCCACAGGTTACTCCTACGAGCAGTACTTC.

V gene TRBV4-3 combines with J gene TRBJ2-1; D is possibly TRBD1 (5 bases). Trimming left V 0 bases short and J 2 bases short, with 8 bases between. The CDR3 contains 15 residues. CDR1 is LGHNA, CDR2 YSLEER, per germline. The CDR3 DNA follows: TGCGCCAGCAGCCAAGATAAGGGGCCCTACAATGAGCAGTTCTTC. This gives the protein CASSQDKGPYNEQFF.

V and J are TRBV18 and TRBJ2-2, with D possibly TRBD1 on 5 matching bases. V dropped 6 bases and J dropped 7 bases, with 18 bases sitting between them. From germline, CDR1 is KGHSH and CDR2 LQKENI. This CDR3 spans 15 amino acids. Here the CDR3 DNA reads TGTGCCAGCTCCCTTCTCGACAGCTTCTACGGGGAGCTGTTTTTT. Amino acids: CASSLLDSFYGELFF.

V gene TRBV6-5 combines with J gene TRBJ1-6; a possible D gene is TRBD1 (6 bases). V lost 0 bases, J lost 4 bases, and 10 bases lay in between. The CDR3 spans 16 residues. Per the germline V gene, CDR1 is MNHEY and CDR2 is SVGAGI. The CDR3 DNA reads TGTGCCAGCAGTTACTCCCTCCAGGGGTATAATTCACCCCTCCACTTT. This translates into CASSYSLQGYNSPLHF.

The chain uses TRBV11-2 and TRBJ2-7; TRBD2 is a possible D gene (5 bases). Looked up from germline, CDR1 is SGHAT and CDR2 is FQNNGV. V was shortened by 2 bases and J by 4 bases, with 12 bases between the two germline ends. The CDR3 spans 14 residues. CDR3 in amino acids: CASSLNSGGYEQYF. The CDR3 DNA sequence: TGTGCCAGCAGCTTAAACAGCGGCGGATACGAGCAGTACTTC.

The chain combines TRBV21-1 with TRBJ1-5. TRBV21-1 is noted as a pseudogene. The CDR3 loop spans 16 amino acids. For the CDR3, the DNA is TGTGCCAGCAGCAGTTTCGGGGGGCACGGCAATCAGCCCCAGCATTTT. Amino acids: CASSSFGGHGNQPQHF.

A word on this clone: Its ends do not fully match the called genes, so a read error is possible. The chain recombines TRBV11-1 with TRBJ1-2; 8 bases map to TRBD1. CDR1 is SGHAT, CDR2 FQDESV, per germline (reference sequence). This CDR3 spans 12 amino acids. CDR3 nucleotide sequence: TGTGCCAGCAGCTTATCCGGCGGACAGGGCTACTTC. Amino acid sequence: CASSLSGGQGYF.

The CDR3 DNA sequence: TGTGCCAGCAGCTTGGGGACTAGCGCTCAAGAGACCCAGTACTTC. Its translation: CASSLGTSAQETQYF. The chain has TRBV11-3 and TRBJ2-5, with 10 bases that match TRBD2. Germline loops: CDR1 SGHNT, CDR2 YENEEA. This CDR3 spans 15 amino acids. V lost 3 bases and J lost 2; bases outside the gene matches: 3.

The chain employs TRBV5-1 and TRBJ1-4; D unclear. The CDR3 sequence is 19 residues long. Deletions cut 0 bases from V and 1 base from J, with 19 bases between. Germline values: CDR1 SGHRS, CDR2 YFSETQ. CDR3 in amino acids: CASSLVSAGSAGTNEKLFF. The CDR3, as DNA: TGCGCCAGCAGCTTGGTTAGTGCGGGGTCCGCTGGAACTAATGAAAAACTGTTTTTT.

This clone was counted a single time. The CDR3 loop reads CASSNHNVGGADYGYTF. The DNA for the CDR3 is TGTGCCAGCAGCAACCATAACGTGGGGGGGGCTGACTATGGCTACACCTTC. The chain has TRBV4-2 and TRBJ1-2; TRBD1 might be the D (6 bases). The germline V gene has CDR1 LGHNA and CDR2 YNFKEQ. This CDR3 is built from 17 residues. V shed 5 bases and J shed 3 bases, with 22 bases lying between them.

This clone was seen once. This chain joins TRBV21-1 and TRBJ1-6. TRBV21-1 has pseudogene status. The CDR3 extends over 15 amino acids. CDR3 DNA sequence: TGTGCCAGCAGCAAAGAAGGGGGGGATAATTCACCCCTCCACTTT. Protein product: CASSKEGGDNSPLHF.